This T cell receptor beta chain was obtained from a study of shared clonotypes between healthy human individuals. Whole-study context: In total, the donors were two women and three men aged 18 to 49. Whole-study results and caveats: Estimated richness values were generally larger in naive subsets than in memory subsets. The sharing of 5% to 5.5% of naive CD4 clonotypes was seen across a handful of donors. Sequencing depth was a factor that was expected to affect clonotype sharing among donors.

A single count supports this clone. The antigen is not known. Its ends do not fully match the called genes, so a read error is possible. The CDR3 extends over 15 amino acids. Germline-derived CDR1 and CDR2 are SGHRS and YFSETQ. Method: immunoSEQ multiplex PCR; TCRdb's copy keeps in-frame clones and lacks some. The table has a few million clones, around 94% seen once. The chain recombines TRBV5-1 with TRBJ2-1, with TRBD2 matching over 8 bases. Sequenced sample: naive CD4+ T cells sorted from blood. The subset is: CD45RA+ positively selected. The source of this sequence is a man between 18 and 29 years old in good health. The CDR3 loop is CASSLGTRSINEQFF. In DNA form, the CDR3 reads TGCGCCAGCAGCTTAGGGACTAGAAGCATCAATGAGCAATTCTTC.